This T cell receptor beta chain stems from a study of OX40 agonist ivuxolimab in advanced cancers. Germline V gene lookup returns CDR1 SGHRS and CDR2 YFSETQ. CDR3 length equals 16 residues. Between the trimmed V and J ends, which lost 5 bases and 3 bases, there was a span of 19 bases. The method was immunoSEQ multiplex PCR; TCRdb's version includes in-frame clones alone and lacks a portion of them. This sample has around 68,000 clones, with 70% to 90% found just once. The chain couples TRBV5-1 to TRBJ2-3, with D perhaps assigned TRBD1 or TRBD2 (6 bases each). Material: CD4+ or CD8+ T cells sorted from blood, obtained in a trial of the OX40 agonist ivuxolimab. This sequence originates from an adult with an advanced solid tumor such as melanoma, head and neck, liver or kidney cancer. The CDR3 coding sequence is TGCGCCAGCAGGTTTCTGGGGGGCGCAGGTACAGATACGCAGTATTTT. This encodes CASRFLGGAGTDTQYF.